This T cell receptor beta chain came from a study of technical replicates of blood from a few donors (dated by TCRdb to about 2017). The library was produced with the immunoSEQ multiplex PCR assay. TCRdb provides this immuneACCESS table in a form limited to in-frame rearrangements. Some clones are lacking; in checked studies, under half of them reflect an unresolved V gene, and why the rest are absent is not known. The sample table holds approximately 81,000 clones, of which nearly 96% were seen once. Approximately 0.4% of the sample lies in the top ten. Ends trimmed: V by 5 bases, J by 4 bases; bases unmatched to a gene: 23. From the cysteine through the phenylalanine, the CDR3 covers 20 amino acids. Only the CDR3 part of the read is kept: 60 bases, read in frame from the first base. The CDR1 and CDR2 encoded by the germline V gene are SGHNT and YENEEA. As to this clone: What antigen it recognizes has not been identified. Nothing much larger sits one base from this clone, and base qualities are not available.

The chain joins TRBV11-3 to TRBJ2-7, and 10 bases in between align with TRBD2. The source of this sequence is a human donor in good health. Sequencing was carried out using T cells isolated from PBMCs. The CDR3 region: CASSHRPSSGSEGYMYEQYF. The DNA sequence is TGTGCCAGCAGCCATCGCCCCTCTAGCGGGAGCGAGGGTTATATGTACGAGCAGTACTTC.